What follows are 29 T cell receptor beta chains derived from one specimen sequenced in a study of T cell responses to AZD1222 COVID-19 vaccine. Only in-frame clones appear in the TCRdb table, and some are missing; sequencing was by immunoSEQ multiplex PCR. The table shows 130,000 to 150,000 clones, with about 91% occurring only once. Sequences were derived from peripheral blood, sampled on day 0 of AZD1222 vaccination. Receptors were obtained from an adult in good health.

The table lists this clone with a count of one. The V and J genes are TRBV7-2 and TRBJ2-7; 8 bases are a match to TRBD2. V shed 6 bases, J shed 5 bases, and the junction held 12 bases outside the gene matches. The CDR3 contains 15 residues. Germline values: CDR1 SGHTA, CDR2 FQGNSA. The CDR3: CASSPLSGNGNEQYF. DNA of the CDR3: TGTGCCAGCAGTCCCCTTAGCGGGAATGGGAACGAGCAGTACTTC.

V usage is TRBV11-2 and J usage is TRBJ2-1; D not certain. The CDR3 has 16 residues. V was pared by 1 base and J by 2 bases, with 12 bases between. Germline V gene sequence: CDR1 SGHAT, CDR2 FQNNGV. The CDR3: CASSLGSEAPYNEQFF. In DNA, the CDR3 is TGTGCCAGCAGCTTAGGCTCAGAAGCCCCCTACAATGAGCAGTTCTTC.

The chain couples TRBV5-4 to TRBJ2-7; TRBD1 is a possible D gene (6 bases). The V end lost 1 base, the J end lost 5 bases, and 13 bases lay between the germline ends. Looked up from germline, CDR1 is SGHNT and CDR2 is YYREEE (reference sequence). The CDR3 sequence is 14 residues long. The CDR3 DNA follows: TGTGCCAGCAGCTTGAAGCTACAGGGACACGAGCAGTACTTC. Its protein product is CASSLKLQGHEQYF.

The V gene is TRBV28, the J gene TRBJ1-2; D is uncertain. Trimming cost V 7 bases and J 3 bases, with 15 bases left between them. The CDR3 runs to 14 residues. Germline CDR1 reads MDHEN; CDR2 reads SYDVKM. The CDR3 DNA sequence: TGTGCCAGCAAGGGAGGTAGGGAGGACTATGGCTACACCTTC. Translating it yields CASKGGREDYGYTF.

The chain uses TRBV11-2 and TRBJ2-3; 8 bases are shared with TRBD2. Losses at the gene ends were 8 bases for V and 0 bases for J; bases not matched to a gene: 10. The CDR3 has 16 amino acids. The germline V gene has CDR1 SGHAT and CDR2 FQNNGV. This chain's CDR3 is CASVPLAGTSTDTQYF. The CDR3 DNA sequence: TGTGCCAGCGTACCTCTAGCGGGTACTAGCACAGATACGCAGTATTTT.

This chain connects TRBV6-5 to TRBJ2-7, with 8 bases aligning to TRBD1. Per germline, CDR1 MNHEY and CDR2 SVGAGI. V was clipped by 7 bases and J by 2 bases; unmatched bases: 7. This CDR3 region has 14 residues. The chain's CDR3 is CASTRTGPTYEQYF. In nucleotides, the CDR3 is TGTGCCAGCACCCGGACAGGGCCGACCTACGAGCAGTACTTC.

For the CDR3, the DNA is TGTGCCAGTAGCGGAAGGTCCCGGGATAAGGTCGCTTTCTTT. Its translation: CASSGRSRDKVAFF. The chain employs TRBV19 and TRBJ1-1; D is ambiguous. This CDR3 contains 14 residues. Trimming shortened V by 6 bases and J by 11 bases, and 22 bases separated the two germline ends. CDR1 and CDR2 (germline): LNHDA, SQIVND (reference sequence).

The J gene is TRBJ2-1, the V gene TRBV7-9; the D is unclear. Between the trimmed V and J ends, which lost 1 base and 15 bases, there was a span of 13 bases. This CDR3 spans 12 amino acids. CDR1 and CDR2 (germline): SEHNR, FQNEAQ (reference sequence). CDR3 protein: CASSLDKDGRFF. The CDR3 DNA reads TGTGCCAGCAGCTTAGACAAGGACGGTCGGTTCTTC.

The chain uses TRBV7-9 and TRBJ1-6, with 7 bases identical to TRBD1. The J segment lost 6 bases and the V segment lost 5 bases, leaving 7 bases of the junction unmatched. CDR1 and CDR2 (germline): SEHNR, FQNEAQ (reference sequence). The CDR3 has 15 amino acids. CDR3 in amino acids: CASSAPGQINSPLHF. CDR3 coding DNA: TGTGCCAGCAGCGCTCCGGGACAGATTAATTCACCCCTCCACTTT.

The chain recombines TRBV7-2 with TRBJ1-5; D might be TRBD1 (6 bases). The CDR3 is 17 amino acids. V shed 0 bases and J shed 2 bases, with 14 bases lying between them. Per the germline V gene, CDR1 is SGHTA and CDR2 is FQGNSA. CDR3 nucleotides: TGTGCCAGCAGCTTAGCGTTGGGCGGGGGCGGCAATCAGCCCCAGCATTTT. Its translation is CASSLALGGGGNQPQHF.

The V and J genes are TRBV20-1 and TRBJ1-1; D is unresolved. The CDR3 has 14 amino acids. Germline CDR1 and CDR2: DFQATT and SNEGSKA (reference sequence). V lost 3 bases and J 8 bases, leaving 19 bases between the germline ends. CDR3 DNA: TGCAGTGCTAGTCTTCGATACACTGGGAACGAAGCTTTCTTT. It is translated as CSASLRYTGNEAFF.

The chain couples TRBV5-5 to TRBJ1-4; D unresolved. There are 13 residues in the CDR3. CDR1 and CDR2 from the germline V gene are SGHKS and YYEKEE (reference sequence). The germline V and J ends were trimmed by 9 bases and 5 bases, with 14 bases remaining between them. This CDR3 reads CATGGQRNEKLFF. The DNA for the CDR3 is TGTGCCACCGGCGGGCAGCGCAATGAAAAACTGTTTTTT.

This clone has only one observation. The CDR3: CASSFSPLPPTDTQYF. CDR3 DNA sequence: TGTGCCAGCAGTTTCTCTCCCCTCCCCCCCACAGATACGCAGTATTTT. The rearrangement uses TRBV28 and TRBJ2-3; D unresolved. The CDR3 sequence is 16 residues long. The V and J ends lost 3 bases and 2 bases respectively, with 15 bases between them. The germline gives CDR1 MDHEN, CDR2 SYDVKM.

V is TRBV14 and J is TRBJ1-4; no definite D call. The CDR3 is 15 residues long. CDR1 and CDR2 from the germline V gene are SGHDN and FVKESK. The V gene lost 4 bases and the J gene lost 8 bases, with 17 bases spanning the gap. CDR3 nucleotides: TGTGCCAGCAGCCCCTACAGCCCTCCAGGCGAAAAACTGTTTTTT. Its translation: CASSPYSPPGEKLFF. The full variable domain, with the rest looked up from reference TRBV14 and TRBJ1-4, is EAGVTQFPSHSVIEKGQTVTLRCDPISGHDNLYWYRRVMGKEIKFLLHFVKESKQDESGMPNNRFLAERTGGTYSTLKVQPAELEDSGVYFCASSPYSPPGEKLFFGSGTQLSVL.

The rearrangement links TRBV30 to TRBJ1-6, with a possible D match to TRBD1 (5 bases). Germline CDR1 GTSNPN, CDR2 SVGIG (reference sequence). The length of the CDR3 is 14 residues. Trimming took 1 base from V and 7 from J, leaving 11 bases between them. The CDR3 is CAWSGGVGNSPLHF. The CDR3, as DNA: TGTGCCTGGAGTGGAGGGGTAGGCAATTCACCCCTCCACTTT.

Here the CDR3 DNA reads TGTGCCAGCAGCGCCTCCCTCGGGACTAGCGGGGGATATGAGCAGTTCTTC. Translation: CASSASLGTSGGYEQFF. The chain recombines TRBV7-8 with TRBJ2-1; 14 positions agree with TRBD2. The CDR3 extends over 17 amino acids. V gave up 5 bases and J gave up 8 bases; unmatched junction bases: 11. CDR1 and CDR2 (germline): SGHVS, FQNEAQ.

The chain joins TRBV21-1 to TRBJ1-1; the table's D call of TRBD1 was not tested on the DNA. TRBV21-1 is classified as a pseudogene. This CDR3 has 16 residues. CDR3 in amino acids: CASSPPGGGWNTEAFF. The CDR3 coding sequence is TGTGCCAGCAGTCCCCCCGGAGGGGGCTGGAACACTGAAGCTTTCTTT.

The chain uses TRBV4-3 and TRBJ1-6; D gene unclear. The V and J ends lost 0 bases and 7 bases respectively, with 13 bases between them. This CDR3 is built from 16 residues. The germline gives CDR1 LGHNA, CDR2 YSLEER. CDR3 region: CASSQDKAEGNSPLHF. Written as DNA, the CDR3 is TGCGCCAGCAGCCAAGATAAGGCGGAAGGCAATTCACCCCTCCACTTT.

This chain uses TRBV29-1 with TRBJ2-3; a weak D match, TRBD2 (5 bases). Germline V gene lookup returns CDR1 SQVTM and CDR2 ANQGSEA. CDR3 length equals 15 residues. Between the trimmed V and J ends, which lost 5 bases and 4 bases, there was a span of 19 bases. The DNA for the CDR3 is TGCAGCGTTTCGTTCGTGAGGGAATTAGCAGATACGCAGTATTTT. It is translated as CSVSFVRELADTQYF.

The chain links TRBV28 to TRBJ1-5; no clear D gene. This CDR3 has 13 residues. Germline values: CDR1 MDHEN, CDR2 SYDVKM. Trimming took off 7 bases at V and 3 bases at J, with 10 bases between the two ends. This CDR3 is CASIKEDNQPQHF. The CDR3 DNA sequence: TGTGCCAGCATAAAAGAGGACAATCAGCCCCAGCATTTT.

V is TRBV27 and J is TRBJ2-7; D not certain. V lost 5 bases and J 9 bases, leaving 17 bases between the germline ends. CDR1 and CDR2 (germline): MNHEY, SMNVEV (reference sequence). The CDR3 length is 13 residues. CDR3 nucleotide sequence: TGTGCCAGCAGTCCCTATCCATCACTCCGGCAGTACTTC. Amino acids: CASSPYPSLRQYF.

In its sample, this clone was seen once. The chain uses TRBV5-6 and TRBJ2-7; possible D gene TRBD1, 6 bases. Trimming pared 4 bases from V and 5 bases from J, leaving 16 bases between. Germline-derived CDR1 and CDR2 are SGHDT and YYEEEE. This CDR3 has 14 residues. For the CDR3, the DNA is TGTGCCAGCAGCGTATTCCAAACAGGGAACGAGCAGTACTTC. This sequence encodes CASSVFQTGNEQYF.

The rearrangement links TRBV6-5 to TRBJ1-5, with 7 positions matching TRBD1. The CDR3 length is 14 residues. V lost 5 bases to trimming and J lost 5 bases; unmatched junction nucleotides: 6. Germline values: CDR1 MNHEY, CDR2 SVGAGI. CDR3 sequence (DNA): TGTGCCAGCAGTCGAGGGGGCGCGGATCAGCCCCAGCATTTT. Translated, it gives CASSRGGADQPQHF.

CDR3 DNA sequence: TGCGCCAGCAGTGAGTCCCCAGGGTTGATCGCTTTCTTT. This gives the protein CASSESPGLIAFF. The J gene is TRBJ1-1, the V gene TRBV10-1, with D perhaps TRBD1 (5 bases). Looked up from germline, CDR1 is WNHNN and CDR2 is SYGVQD (reference sequence). V was shortened by 0 bases and J by 11 bases, with 13 bases between the two germline ends. The CDR3 loop spans 13 amino acids.

The rearrangement joins TRBV4-2 to TRBJ2-2; possible D gene TRBD1, 5 bases. V was pared by 0 bases and J by 7 bases, with 15 bases between. This CDR3 is 16 amino acids long. Looked up from germline, CDR1 is LGHNA and CDR2 is YNFKEQ. The CDR3: CASSQDPAGLSGELFF. CDR3 DNA sequence: TGTGCCAGCAGCCAAGATCCGGCAGGGCTTAGCGGGGAGCTGTTTTTT.

The rearrangement uses TRBV19 and TRBJ2-1; D might be TRBD2 (6 bases). Germline assignment: CDR1 LNHDA and CDR2 SQIVND (reference sequence). This CDR3 spans 15 amino acids. V was cut by 7 bases and J by 0 bases, with 13 bases left in between. The CDR3 sequence is CASIGGKSSYNEQFF. The CDR3 region has the DNA TGTGCCAGTATAGGAGGGAAAAGCTCCTACAATGAGCAGTTCTTC.

The chain links TRBV15 to TRBJ2-1; 7 nucleotides agree with TRBD1. Losses at the gene ends were 8 bases for V and 2 bases for J; bases not matched to a gene: 15. From germline, CDR1 is LNHNV and CDR2 YYDKDF (reference sequence). This CDR3 spans 17 amino acids. As DNA, the CDR3 is TGTGCCACCCGGGCGAGGGGGCGCGGTGCCCCCTACAATGAGCAGTTCTTC. Its protein is CATRARGRGAPYNEQFF.

V gene TRBV28 combines with J gene TRBJ1-1; 8 nucleotides align to TRBD1. Germline V CDR1 and CDR2: MDHEN, SYDVKM. The trim removed 3 bases at V and 11 bases at J, leaving 8 bases unmatched. This CDR3 is 13 amino acids long. The CDR3 sequence is CASSFNRGLGAFF. CDR3 nucleotides: TGTGCCAGCAGTTTCAACAGGGGGTTGGGGGCTTTCTTT.

The rearrangement uses TRBV3-1 (or the pseudogene TRBV3-2) and TRBJ1-4; TRBD1 is a possible D gene (5 bases). Germline V lookup: CDR1 LGHDT, CDR2 YNNKEL (reference sequence). Trimming stripped 6 bases from V and 7 bases from J, with 15 bases between. This CDR3 is built from 14 residues. In DNA form, the CDR3 reads TGTGCCAGCAGGCCCAAAGGGGAGGTTGAAAAACTGTTTTTT. Translated: CASRPKGEVEKLFF.